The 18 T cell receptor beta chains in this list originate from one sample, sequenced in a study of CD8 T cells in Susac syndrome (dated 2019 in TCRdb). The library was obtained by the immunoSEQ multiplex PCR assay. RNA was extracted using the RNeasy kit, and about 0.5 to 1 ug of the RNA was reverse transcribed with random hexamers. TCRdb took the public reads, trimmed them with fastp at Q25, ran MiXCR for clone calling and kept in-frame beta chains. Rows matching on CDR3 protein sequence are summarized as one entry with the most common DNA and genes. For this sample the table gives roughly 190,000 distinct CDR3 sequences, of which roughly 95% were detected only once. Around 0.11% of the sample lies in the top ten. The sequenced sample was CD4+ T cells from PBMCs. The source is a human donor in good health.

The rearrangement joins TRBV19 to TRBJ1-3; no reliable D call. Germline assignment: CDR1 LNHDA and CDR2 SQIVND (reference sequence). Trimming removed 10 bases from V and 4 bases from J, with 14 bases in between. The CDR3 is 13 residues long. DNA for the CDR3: TGTGCCACCCGGCCTCATCAAGGAAACACCATATATTTT. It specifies CATRPHQGNTIYF.

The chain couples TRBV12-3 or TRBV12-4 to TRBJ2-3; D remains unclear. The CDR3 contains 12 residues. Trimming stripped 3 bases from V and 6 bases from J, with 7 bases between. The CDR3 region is CASSFDVDTQYF. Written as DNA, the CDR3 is TGTGCCAGCAGTTTTGATGTGGATACGCAGTATTTT.

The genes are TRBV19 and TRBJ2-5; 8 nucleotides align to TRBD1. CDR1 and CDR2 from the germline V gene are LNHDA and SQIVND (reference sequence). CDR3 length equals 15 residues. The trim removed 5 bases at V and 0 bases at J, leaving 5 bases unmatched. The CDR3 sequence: CASSLQGVDQETQYF. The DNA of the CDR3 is TGTGCCAGTAGTCTACAGGGGGTGGACCAAGAGACCCAGTACTTC. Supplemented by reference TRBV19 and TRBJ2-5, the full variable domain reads DGGITQSPKYLFRKEGQNVTLSCEQNLNHDAMYWYRQDPGQGLRLIYYSQIVNDFQKGDIAEGYSVSREKKESFPLTVTSAQKNPTAFYLCASSLQGVDQETQYFGPGTRLLVL.

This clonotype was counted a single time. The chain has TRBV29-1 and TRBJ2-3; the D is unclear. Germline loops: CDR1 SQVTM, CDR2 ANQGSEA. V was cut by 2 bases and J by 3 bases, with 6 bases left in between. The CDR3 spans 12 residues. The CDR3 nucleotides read TGCAGCGTTGAATATCAAACAGATACGCAGTATTTT. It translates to CSVEYQTDTQYF.

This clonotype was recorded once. CDR3 region: CASIAYGTEGSNQPQHF. The CDR3 bases are TGTGCCAGCATCGCCTACGGGACAGAGGGGAGCAATCAGCCCCAGCATTTT. The chain uses TRBV6-1 and TRBJ1-5; 7 bases agree with TRBD1. Germline assignment: CDR1 MNHNS and CDR2 SASEGT. Losses at the gene ends were 7 bases for V and 1 base for J; bases not matched to a gene: 13. The CDR3 sequence is 17 residues long.

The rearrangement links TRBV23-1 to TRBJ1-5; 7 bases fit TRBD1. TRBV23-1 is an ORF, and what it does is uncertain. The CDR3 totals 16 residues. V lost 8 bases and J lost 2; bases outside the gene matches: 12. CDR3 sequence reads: CASRSHAGTGNQPQHF. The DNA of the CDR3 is TGCGCCAGCCGAAGTCATGCCGGGACAGGCAATCAGCCCCAGCATTTT.

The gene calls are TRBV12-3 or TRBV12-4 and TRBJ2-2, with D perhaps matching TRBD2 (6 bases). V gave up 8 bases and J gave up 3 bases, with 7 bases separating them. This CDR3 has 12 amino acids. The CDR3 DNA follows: TGTGCCAGCTGGAGGGACACCGGGGAGCTGTTTTTT. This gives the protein CASWRDTGELFF.

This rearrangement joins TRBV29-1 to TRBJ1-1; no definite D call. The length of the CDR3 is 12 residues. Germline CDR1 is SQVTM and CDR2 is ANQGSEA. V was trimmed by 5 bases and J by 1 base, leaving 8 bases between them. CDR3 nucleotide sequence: TGCAGCGTTTCAGCTGGGAACACTGAAGCTTTCTTT. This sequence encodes CSVSAGNTEAFF.

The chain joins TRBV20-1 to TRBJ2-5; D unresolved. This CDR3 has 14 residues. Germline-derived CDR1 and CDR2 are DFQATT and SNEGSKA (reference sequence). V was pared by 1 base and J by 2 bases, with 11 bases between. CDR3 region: CSARGGQTQETQYF. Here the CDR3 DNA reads TGCAGTGCTAGAGGTGGGCAGACGCAAGAGACCCAGTACTTC.

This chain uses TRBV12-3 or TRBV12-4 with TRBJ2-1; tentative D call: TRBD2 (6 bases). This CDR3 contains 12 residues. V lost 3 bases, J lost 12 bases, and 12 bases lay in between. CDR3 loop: CASSFLRDLQFF. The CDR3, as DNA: TGTGCCAGCAGTTTCTTAAGGGACTTGCAGTTCTTC.

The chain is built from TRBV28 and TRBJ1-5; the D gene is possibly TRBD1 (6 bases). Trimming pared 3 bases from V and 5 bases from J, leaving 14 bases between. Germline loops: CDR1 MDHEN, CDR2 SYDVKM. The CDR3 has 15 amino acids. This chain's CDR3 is CASSFQGHRDQPQHF. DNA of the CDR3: TGTGCCAGCAGTTTCCAGGGGCATAGGGATCAGCCCCAGCATTTT. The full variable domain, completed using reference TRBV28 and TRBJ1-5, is DVKVTQSSRYLVKRTGEKVFLECVQDMDHENMFWYRQDPGLGLRLIYFSYDVKMKEKGDIPEGYSVSREKKERFSLILESASTNQTSMYLCASSFQGHRDQPQHFGDGTRLSIL.

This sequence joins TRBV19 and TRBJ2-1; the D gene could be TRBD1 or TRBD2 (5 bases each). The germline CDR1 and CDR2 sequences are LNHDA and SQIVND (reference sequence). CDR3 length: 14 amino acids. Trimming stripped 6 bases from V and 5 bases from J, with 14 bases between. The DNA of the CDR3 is TGTGCCAGTAGATATACCGGGACCGACAATGAGCAGTTCTTC. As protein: CASRYTGTDNEQFF.

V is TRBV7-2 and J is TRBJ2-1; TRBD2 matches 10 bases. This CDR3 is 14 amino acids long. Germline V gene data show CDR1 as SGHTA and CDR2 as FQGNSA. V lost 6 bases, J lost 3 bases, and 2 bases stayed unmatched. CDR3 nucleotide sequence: TGTGCCAGCAGACTAGCGGGACTCTACAATGAGCAGTTCTTC. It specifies CASRLAGLYNEQFF.

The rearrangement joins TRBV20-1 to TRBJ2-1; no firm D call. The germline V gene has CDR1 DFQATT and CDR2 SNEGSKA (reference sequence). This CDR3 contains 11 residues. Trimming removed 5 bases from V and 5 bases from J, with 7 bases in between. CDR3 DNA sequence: TGCAGTGCTGAACAGCACAATGAGCAGTTCTTC. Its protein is CSAEQHNEQFF.

In nucleotides, the CDR3 is TGTGCCAGCAGCCAAGGACAGGGGCACTATGGCTACACCTTC. This encodes CASSQGQGHYGYTF. J is TRBJ1-2 and V is TRBV7-9, with 9 bases fitting TRBD1. Losses at the gene ends were 5 bases for V and 3 bases for J; bases not matched to a gene: 4. The CDR3 totals 14 residues. CDR1 is SEHNR, CDR2 FQNEAQ, per germline (reference sequence). Variable domain in full (rest from reference TRBV7-9 and TRBJ1-2): DTGVSQNPRHKITKRGQNVTFRCDPISEHNRLYWYRQTLGQGPEFLTYFQNEAQLEKSRLLSDRFSAERPKGSFSTLEIQRTEQGDSAMYLCASSQGQGHYGYTFGSGTRLTVV.

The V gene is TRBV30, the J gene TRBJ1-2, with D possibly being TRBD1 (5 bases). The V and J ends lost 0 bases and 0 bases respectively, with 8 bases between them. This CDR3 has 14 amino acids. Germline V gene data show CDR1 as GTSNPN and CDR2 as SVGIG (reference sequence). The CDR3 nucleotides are TGTGCCTGGAGTGTCTCCAGGGCTAACTATGGCTACACCTTC. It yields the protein CAWSVSRANYGYTF.

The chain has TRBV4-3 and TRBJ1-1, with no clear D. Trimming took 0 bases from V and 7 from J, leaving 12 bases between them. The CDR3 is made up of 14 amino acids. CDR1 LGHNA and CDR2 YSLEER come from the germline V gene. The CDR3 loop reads CASSQDSGADEAFF. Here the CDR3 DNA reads TGCGCCAGCAGCCAAGATTCCGGAGCGGATGAAGCTTTCTTT.

The CDR3 loop reads CSARTGMNYGYTF. CDR3 nucleotide sequence: TGCAGTGCCAGGACGGGGATGAACTATGGCTACACCTTC. V and J are TRBV20-1 and TRBJ1-2, with unresolved D. The CDR3 runs to 13 residues. The germline V gene encodes CDR1 DFQATT and CDR2 SNEGSKA (reference sequence). The germline V and J ends were trimmed by 6 bases and 2 bases, with 13 bases remaining between them.